This TCR beta chain appears in the sequencing data of a study of monozygotic twins with inflammatory bowel disease. Study results and caveats: Evidence did not back any single strong signal or clonotype linked to IBD.

TCRdb derives one entry per CDR3 protein from the 5' RACE reads, leaving out DNA. Its table lists 400,000 or so distinct CDR3 sequences. Of note for this clonotype: Antigen: not known.

This CDR3 has 14 residues. Looked up from germline, CDR1 is KGHSH and CDR2 is LQKENI. The sequenced material came from blood. This clonotype was obtained from a human donor with ulcerative colitis or Crohn's disease, or a healthy co-twin of an affected twin (not recorded which). The chain combines TRBV18 with TRBJ1-1. The CDR3 spells CASSPKGAGTEAFF.